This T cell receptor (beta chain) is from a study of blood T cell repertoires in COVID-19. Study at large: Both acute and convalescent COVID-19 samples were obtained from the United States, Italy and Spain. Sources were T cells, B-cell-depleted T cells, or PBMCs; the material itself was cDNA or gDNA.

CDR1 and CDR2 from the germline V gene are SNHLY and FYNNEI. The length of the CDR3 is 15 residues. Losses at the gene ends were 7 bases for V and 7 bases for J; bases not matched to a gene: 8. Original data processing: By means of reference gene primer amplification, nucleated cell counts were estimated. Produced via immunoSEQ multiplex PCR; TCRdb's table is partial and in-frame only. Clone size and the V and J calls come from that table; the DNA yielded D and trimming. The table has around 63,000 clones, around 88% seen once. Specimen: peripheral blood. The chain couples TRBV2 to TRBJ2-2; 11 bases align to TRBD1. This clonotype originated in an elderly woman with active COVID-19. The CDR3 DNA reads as TGTGCCAGCACTGGGACAGGGGGGTTTGGCGGGGAGCTGTTTTTT. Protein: CASTGTGGFGGELFF.